This T cell receptor beta chain was documented in a study of blood T cell repertoires in COVID-19. The data were produced by immunoSEQ multiplex PCR, yet TCRdb's version contains in-frame clones alone and is incomplete. The table shows around 77,000 clones, with roughly four fifths occurring only once. This sequence was found in a woman of 80 years or more with active or convalescent COVID-19. The sequencing sample was made of peripheral blood.

Here the CDR3 reads CAWTEGQNTEAFF. The CDR3 region has the DNA TGTGCCTGGACCGAGGGACAGAACACTGAAGCTTTCTTT. The chain combines TRBV30 with TRBJ1-1; D perhaps matches TRBD1 (6 bases). The CDR3 is 13 residues long. The V gene's germline CDR1 is GTSNPN and CDR2 SVGIG (reference sequence). The V end lost 4 bases, the J end lost 1 base, and 10 bases lay between the germline ends.